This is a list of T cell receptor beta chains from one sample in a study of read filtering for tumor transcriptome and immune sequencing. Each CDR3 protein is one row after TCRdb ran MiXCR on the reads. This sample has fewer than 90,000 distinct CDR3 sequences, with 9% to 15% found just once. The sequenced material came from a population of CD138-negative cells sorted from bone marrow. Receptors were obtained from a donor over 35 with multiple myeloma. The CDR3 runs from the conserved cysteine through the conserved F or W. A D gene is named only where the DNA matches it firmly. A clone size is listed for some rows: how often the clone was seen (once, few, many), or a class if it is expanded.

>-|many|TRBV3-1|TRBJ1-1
TGTGCCAGCAGCCAAGCAGGGATATTCACTGAAGCTTTCTTT
CASSQAGIFTEAFF
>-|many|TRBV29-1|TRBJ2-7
TGCAGCGTTGAGGACGGGGGCCATTACGAGCAGTACTTC
CSVEDGGHYEQYF
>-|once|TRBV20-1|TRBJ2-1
TGCAGTGCTAGAGATCCGGTAGGGCCGGAAAATGAGCAGTTCTTC
CSARDPVGPENEQFF
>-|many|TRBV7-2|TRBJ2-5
TGTGCCAGCAGCCGACCCCGACTAGTCTCGGAGACCCAGTACTTC
CASSRPRLVSETQYF
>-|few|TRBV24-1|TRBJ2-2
TGTGCCACCAGTGATTTGGGAGCCGTCGACGGGGAGCTGTTTTTT
CATSDLGAVDGELFF
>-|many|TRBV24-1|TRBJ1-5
TGTGCCACCAGTGACTCCCGACAAGGGGGTAGTTATCAGCCCCAGCATTTT
CATSDSRQGGSYQPQHF
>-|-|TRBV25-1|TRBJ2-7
TGTGCCAGCAGCGCCCCCGGGGCAACCCCCTACGAGCAGTACTTC
CASSAPGATPYEQYF
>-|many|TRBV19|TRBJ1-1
TGTGCCAGTCAGGTGGGGAACACTGAAGCTTTCTTT
CASQVGNTEAFF
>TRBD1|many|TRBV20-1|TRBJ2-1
TGCAGTGCTAGATGGACAGGGGGCTACAATGAGCAGTTCTTC
CSARWTGGYNEQFF
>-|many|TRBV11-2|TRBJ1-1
TGTGCCAGCAGCTTGACCGGGAGAACTGAAGCTTTCTTT
CASSLTGRTEAFF
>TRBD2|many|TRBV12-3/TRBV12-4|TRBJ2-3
TGTGCCAGCAGCCCGGGGGGGACGCATACGCAGTATTTT
CASSPGGTHTQYF
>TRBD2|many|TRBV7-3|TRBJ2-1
TGTGCCAGCAGCTTCCTAGCGGGAGCCTATGAGCAGTTCTTC
CASSFLAGAYEQFF
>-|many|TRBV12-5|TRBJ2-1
TGTGCTAGTGGTTCTACAACAGGGGGGGTTTACAATGAGCAGTTCTTC
CASGSTTGGVYNEQFF
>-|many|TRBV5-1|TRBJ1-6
TGCGCCAGCAGCTGGGGAGGAAGGTCACCCCTCCACTTT
CASSWGGRSPLHF
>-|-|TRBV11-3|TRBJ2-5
TGTGCCAGCAGCCGAGGAATCCAAGAGACCCAGTACTTC
CASSRGIQETQYF
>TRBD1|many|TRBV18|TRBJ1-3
TGTGCCAGCTCACCATCGGACAGGGGAAACACCATATATTTT
CASSPSDRGNTIYF
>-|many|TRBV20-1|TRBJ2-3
TGCAGTGCTAGAGATTCGGGCTCCACAGATACGCAGTATTTT
CSARDSGSTDTQYF
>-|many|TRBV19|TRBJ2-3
TGTGCCAGTAGTCCTAATCAGCTGGGTACGCAGTATTTT
CASSPNQLGTQYF
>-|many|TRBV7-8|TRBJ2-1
TGTGCCAGCAGAACAACCCCACCTGGGTCCTACAATGAGCAGTTCTTC
CASRTTPPGSYNEQFF
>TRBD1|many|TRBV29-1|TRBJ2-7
TGCAGCGTTGAAGATGGGACAGGCACCTACGAGCAGTACTTC
CSVEDGTGTYEQYF
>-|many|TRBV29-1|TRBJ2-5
TGCAGCGTTGGTAACTACCAAGAGACCCAGTACTTC
CSVGNYQETQYF
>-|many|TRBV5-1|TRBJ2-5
TGCGCCAGCAGCTTAGGACAGTCGAAAGAGACCCAGTACTTC
CASSLGQSKETQYF
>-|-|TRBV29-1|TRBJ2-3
TGCAGCGCCTCGGACGGGGCGGTCACAGATACGCAGTATTTT
CSASDGAVTDTQYF
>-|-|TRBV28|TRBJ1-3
TGTGCCAGCAGTCGCACAACCATCCTCTCTGGAAACACCATATATTTT
CASSRTTILSGNTIYF
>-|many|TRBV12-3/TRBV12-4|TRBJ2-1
TGTGCCAGCAGTCCGGGACAACACAACAATGAGCAGTTCTTC
CASSPGQHNNEQFF
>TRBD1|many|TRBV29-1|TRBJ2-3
TGCAGCGTTGAGGTCGGACAGGCCACAGATACGCAGTATTTT
CSVEVGQATDTQYF